This T cell receptor (beta chain) derives from a study of cytomegalovirus exposure and HLA in healthy donors. Whole-study findings and limits: In all likelihood, a cluster of highly shared sequence variants was a sequencing artifact. Most TCR sequences showed up rarely, but some public TCRs showed up in many donors. The authors confirmed in vitro that three CMV-associated chains were specific for CMV antigens.

For this clone: The antigen remains undetermined.

Primers included in the PCR were 60 Vbeta and 13 Jbeta primers. The protocol was immunoSEQ multiplex PCR, while the TCRdb copy is restricted to in-frame clones and leaves out a portion. The data contain over 100,000 clones, 55% to 80% of them singletons. V was shortened by 2 bases and J by 1 base, with 8 bases between the two germline ends. There are 13 residues in the CDR3. CDR1 is SQVTM, CDR2 ANQGSEA, per germline. The sequence was obtained from a woman in her thirties in good health and CMV-seronegative. This chain uses TRBV29-1 with TRBJ1-1, with D maybe TRBD1 (5 bases). Source material: PBMCs. CDR3 sequence reads: CSVERGTNTEAFF. In DNA, the CDR3 is TGCAGCGTTGAAAGGGGAACGAACACTGAAGCTTTCTTT.